This section outlines one T cell receptor beta chain sequence together with its context. Antigen: not known. Some second doses came at about 4 weeks and others at about 12 weeks; these were pooled. The record originates from a study of T cell responses to AZD1222 COVID-19 vaccine. Study-wide results and limits: The study sampled repertoires only after the peak T cell response. Targets within unmutated variant regions were reportedly found for nearly half of spike-specific TCRs. It was only a handful of AZD1222 recipients who were seropositive at baseline.

Germline V gives CDR1 MDHEN, CDR2 SYDVKM. V dropped 5 bases and J dropped 6; count of bases not matched to a gene: 7. This CDR3 contains 15 residues. Some clones are missing from TCRdb's copy, which holds only in-frame ones; the method was immunoSEQ multiplex PCR. The sample carries 100,000 to 120,000 clones, about 91% recorded once. This receptor was identified in an adult who received the AZD1222 COVID-19 vaccine. This chain connects TRBV28 to TRBJ2-7; 13 nucleotides agree with TRBD2. Material: peripheral blood, obtained 28 days after the second AZD1222 dose. CDR3 loop: CASSPRTSGSSEQYF. CDR3 in DNA: TGTGCCAGCAGTCCTCGGACTAGCGGGAGTAGCGAGCAGTACTTC. The full variable domain, in which reference TRBV28 and TRBJ2-7 provide the parts outside the CDR3, is DVKVTQSSRYLVKRTGEKVFLECVQDMDHENMFWYRQDPGLGLRLIYFSYDVKMKEKGDIPEGYSVSREKKERFSLILESASTNQTSMYLCASSPRTSGSSEQYFGPGTRLTVT.